The source of this T cell receptor beta chain is a study of cytomegalovirus exposure and HLA in healthy donors. Across the whole study: Among the 300 to 400 donors who were genotyped, 70% to 90% fell in the genetic ancestry cluster that is associated with self-reported Caucasian donors. Notes on the study in general: The CMV antigen specificity of a few CMV-associated chains was confirmed through in vitro analysis. An analysis done earlier found most TCR beta V segments productive about 90% or about 30% of the time.

All donors participated as healthy donors of bone marrow. About this clone: Antigen: not known.

PCR involved 60 Vbeta and 13 Jbeta primers. Repertoires were generated with immunoSEQ multiplex PCR, while TCRdb's copy carries only in-frame clones and drops some. There are around 190,000 clones in the sample; approximately 85% occur only once, and about 2.5% lies in the top ten. The CDR3 length is 14 residues. The germline V gene encodes CDR1 SNHLY and CDR2 FYNNEI. The V end lost 6 bases, the J end lost 0 bases, and 9 bases lay between the germline ends. The clonotype was recovered from a woman aged 45-65 years in good health and CMV-seronegative. The source material was PBMCs. J is TRBJ2-1 and V is TRBV2; D might be TRBD1 (5 bases). The CDR3: CASRWTSSYNEQFF. The CDR3, as DNA: TGTGCCAGCAGATGGACAAGCTCCTACAATGAGCAGTTCTTC.